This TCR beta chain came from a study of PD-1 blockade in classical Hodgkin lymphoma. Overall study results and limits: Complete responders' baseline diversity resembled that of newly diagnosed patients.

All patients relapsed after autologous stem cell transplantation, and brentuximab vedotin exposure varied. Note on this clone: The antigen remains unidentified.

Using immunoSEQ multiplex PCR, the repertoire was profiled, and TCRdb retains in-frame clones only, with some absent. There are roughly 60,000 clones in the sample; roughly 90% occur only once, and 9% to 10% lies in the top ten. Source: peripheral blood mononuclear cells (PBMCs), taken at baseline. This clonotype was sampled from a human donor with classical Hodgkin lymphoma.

In DNA form, the CDR3 reads TGCGCCAGCAGCCTAGGACAGAGCGAGGTGGGTTTTCGTCAGCCCCAGCATTTT. Its translation is CASSLGQSEVGFRQPQHF. The chain combines TRBV4-1 with TRBJ1-5, with D possibly matching TRBD1 (6 bases). The germline V gene has CDR1 MGHRA and CDR2 YSYEKL. V was shortened by 4 bases and J by 6 bases, with 25 bases between the two germline ends. This CDR3 region has 18 residues.